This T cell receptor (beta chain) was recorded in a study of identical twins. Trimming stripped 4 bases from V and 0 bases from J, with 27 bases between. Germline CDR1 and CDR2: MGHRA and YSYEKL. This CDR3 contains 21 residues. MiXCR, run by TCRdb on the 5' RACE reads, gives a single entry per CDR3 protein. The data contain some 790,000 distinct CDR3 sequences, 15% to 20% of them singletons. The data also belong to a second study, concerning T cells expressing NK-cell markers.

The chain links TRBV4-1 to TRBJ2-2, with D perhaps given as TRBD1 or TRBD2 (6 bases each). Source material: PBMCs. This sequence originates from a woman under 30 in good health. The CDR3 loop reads CASSRWGDTGLRRTNTGELFF. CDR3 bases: TGCGCCAGCAGCCGGTGGGGGGACACAGGGCTCCGACGTACGAACACCGGGGAGCTGTTTTTT.